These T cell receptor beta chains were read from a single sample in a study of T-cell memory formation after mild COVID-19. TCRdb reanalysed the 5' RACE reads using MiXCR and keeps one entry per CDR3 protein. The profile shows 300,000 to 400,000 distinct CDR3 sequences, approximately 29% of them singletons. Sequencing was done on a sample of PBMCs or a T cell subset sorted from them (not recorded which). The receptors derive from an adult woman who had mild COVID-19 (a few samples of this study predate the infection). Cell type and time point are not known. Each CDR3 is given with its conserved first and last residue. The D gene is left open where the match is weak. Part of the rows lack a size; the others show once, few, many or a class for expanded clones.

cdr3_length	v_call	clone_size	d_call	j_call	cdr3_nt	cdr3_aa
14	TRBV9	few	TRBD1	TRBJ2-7	TGTGCCAGCAGCCCCCGGGACAGCTCCTACGAGCAGTACTTC	CASSPRDSSYEQYF
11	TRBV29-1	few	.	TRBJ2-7	TGCAGCGTTGAATACGATTACGAGCAGTACTTC	CSVEYDYEQYF
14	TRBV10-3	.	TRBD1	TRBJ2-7	TGTGCCATCAGTAGGGGGACAGGGACCTACGAGCAGTACTTC	CAISRGTGTYEQYF
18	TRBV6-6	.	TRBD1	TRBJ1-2	TGTGCCAGCAGTTACGATACCTCTCGCCCGACAGGGCTGAGGGGCTACACCTTC	CASSYDTSRPTGLRGYTF
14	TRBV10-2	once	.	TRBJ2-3	TGCGCCAGCAAGTACGGGTCTAACACAGATACGCAGTATTTT	CASKYGSNTDTQYF
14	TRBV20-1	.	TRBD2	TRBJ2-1	TGCAGTGCTAGACGACTAGCACTTTACAATGAGCAGTTCTTC	CSARRLALYNEQFF
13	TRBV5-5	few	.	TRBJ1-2	TGTGCCAGCAACCCCGAGGGGGGCTATGGCTACACCTTC	CASNPEGGYGYTF
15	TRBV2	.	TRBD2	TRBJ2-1	TGTGCCAGCAGGGGATCTAGCGGGGGTAACAATGAGCAGTTCTTC	CASRGSSGGNNEQFF
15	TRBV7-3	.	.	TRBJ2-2	TGTGCCAGCAGCTTAAATGGGGGAGACACCGGGGAGCTGTTTTTT	CASSLNGGDTGELFF
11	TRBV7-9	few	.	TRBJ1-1	TGTGCCAGTTCTTGGGGCACTGAAGCTTTCTTT	CASSWGTEAFF
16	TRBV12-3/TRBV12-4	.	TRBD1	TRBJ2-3	TGTGCCAGCAGTTTAAGCCGGGACAGGGGCGCAGATACGCAGTATTTT	CASSLSRDRGADTQYF
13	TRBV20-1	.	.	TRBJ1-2	TGCAGTGCTAGAGATCCGGGGCCCGATGGCTACACCTTC	CSARDPGPDGYTF
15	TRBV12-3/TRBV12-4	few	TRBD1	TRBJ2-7	TGTGCCAGCAGTTCGGGGACAGGGGGCGTCTACGAGCAGTACTTC	CASSSGTGGVYEQYF
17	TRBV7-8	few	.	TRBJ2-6	TGTGCCAGCAGCCCATACCCTCCGTCCTCTGGGGCCAACGTCCTGACTTTC	CASSPYPPSSGANVLTF
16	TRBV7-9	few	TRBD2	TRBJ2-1	TGTGCCAGCAGCTTAGGTTACGGACTAGCCCACAATGAGCAGTTCTTC	CASSLGYGLAHNEQFF
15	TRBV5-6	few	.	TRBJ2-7	TGTGCCAGCAACAGGGGAGGGAATTTGTACTACGAGCAGTACTTC	CASNRGGNLYYEQYF
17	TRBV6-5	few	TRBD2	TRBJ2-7	TGTGCCAGCAGCTCACGGACTAGCGAGTATATCACCTACGAGCAGTACTTC	CASSSRTSEYITYEQYF
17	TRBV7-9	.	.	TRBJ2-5	TGTGCCAGCAGCTTAACCTATCTTGAGGGCTCACAAGAGACCCAGTACTTC	CASSLTYLEGSQETQYF
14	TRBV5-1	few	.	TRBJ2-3	TGCGCCAGTACCCGGGACCAACCACAAGATACGCAGTATTTT	CASTRDQPQDTQYF
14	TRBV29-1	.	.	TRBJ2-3	TGCAGCGTCCAAGGGCTAGCGAGCACAGATACGCAGTATTTT	CSVQGLASTDTQYF
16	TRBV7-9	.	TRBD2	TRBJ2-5	TGTGCCAGCAGCGGAACTAGCGGGGGGGGCCAAGAGACCCAGTACTTC	CASSGTSGGGQETQYF
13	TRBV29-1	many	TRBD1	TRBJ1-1	TGCAGCGTTTTGGGACAGGGGGTCACTGAAGCTTTCTTT	CSVLGQGVTEAFF
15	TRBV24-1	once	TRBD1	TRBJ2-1	TGTGCCACCAGTGAACTGACAGGGACCTACAATGAGCAGTTCTTC	CATSELTGTYNEQFF
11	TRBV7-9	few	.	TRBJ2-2	TGTGCCAGCAGTATATCCGGGGAGCTGTTTTTT	CASSISGELFF
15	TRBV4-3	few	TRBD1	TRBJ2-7	TGCGCCAGCAGCCTCCGGGACAGCTTCTCCTACGAGCAGTACTTC	CASSLRDSFSYEQYF
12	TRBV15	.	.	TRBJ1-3	TGTGCCACCAGCGGAGGGGCAGACACCATATATTTT	CATSGGADTIYF
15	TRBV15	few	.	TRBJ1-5	TGTGCCACCAGCAGAGATCTACAGGGCAATCAGCCCCAGCATTTT	CATSRDLQGNQPQHF
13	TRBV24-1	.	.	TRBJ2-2	TGTGCCACCAGTGATACAGGGACCGGGGAGCTGTTTTTT	CATSDTGTGELFF
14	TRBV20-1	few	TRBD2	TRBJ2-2	TGCAGTGCGCGCGGGAGGTTCCTCACCGGGGAGCTGTTTTTT	CSARGRFLTGELFF
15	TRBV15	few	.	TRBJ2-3	TGTGCCACCAGCAGAGAATCTCCGAGCGCAGATACGCAGTATTTT	CATSRESPSADTQYF
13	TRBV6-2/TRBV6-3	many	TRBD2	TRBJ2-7	TGTGCCAGCCGGCGGGCTAGCGGAGACGAGCAGTACTTC	CASRRASGDEQYF
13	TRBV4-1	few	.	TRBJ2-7	TGCGCCAGCAGCCAAGGTCTAAACTACGAGCAGTACTTC	CASSQGLNYEQYF
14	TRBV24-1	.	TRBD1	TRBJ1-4	TGTGCCACCAGTTCGACAGGGGAAAATGAAAAACTGTTTTTT	CATSSTGENEKLFF
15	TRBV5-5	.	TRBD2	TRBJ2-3	TGTGCCAGCAGCTTGAGCGGGGGGGCCCCAGATACGCAGTATTTT	CASSLSGGAPDTQYF
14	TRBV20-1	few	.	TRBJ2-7	TGCAGTGCCTCCCCGGGCAGCAGCTCCTACGAGCAGTACTTC	CSASPGSSSYEQYF
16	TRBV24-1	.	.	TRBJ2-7	TGTGCCACCAGTGATTCGGCGCAGGGTCGTAACTACGAGCAGTACTTC	CATSDSAQGRNYEQYF
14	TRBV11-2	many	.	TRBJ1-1	TGTGCCAGCAGCTTAGGGGCGGTTAACACTGAAGCTTTCTTT	CASSLGAVNTEAFF
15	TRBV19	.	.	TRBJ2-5	TGTGCCAGTACTGACTTCCGGGGCCCCCGGGAGACCCAGTACTTC	CASTDFRGPRETQYF
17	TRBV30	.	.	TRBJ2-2	TGTGCCTGGCACCCCCCTCGCTGGTCCCCAACCACCGGGGAGCTGTTTTTT	CAWHPPRWSPTTGELFF
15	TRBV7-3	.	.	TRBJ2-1	TGTGCCAGCAGCTTAGATGGTGGGAGTTGGAATGAGCAGTTCTTC	CASSLDGGSWNEQFF
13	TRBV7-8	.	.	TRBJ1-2	TGTGCCAGCAGCTTACAGGGGCCGCAGGGCTACACCTTC	CASSLQGPQGYTF
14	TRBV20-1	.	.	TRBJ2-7	TGCAGTGCTAGGATGTCCGTAGGTGCCTACGAGCAGTACTTC	CSARMSVGAYEQYF